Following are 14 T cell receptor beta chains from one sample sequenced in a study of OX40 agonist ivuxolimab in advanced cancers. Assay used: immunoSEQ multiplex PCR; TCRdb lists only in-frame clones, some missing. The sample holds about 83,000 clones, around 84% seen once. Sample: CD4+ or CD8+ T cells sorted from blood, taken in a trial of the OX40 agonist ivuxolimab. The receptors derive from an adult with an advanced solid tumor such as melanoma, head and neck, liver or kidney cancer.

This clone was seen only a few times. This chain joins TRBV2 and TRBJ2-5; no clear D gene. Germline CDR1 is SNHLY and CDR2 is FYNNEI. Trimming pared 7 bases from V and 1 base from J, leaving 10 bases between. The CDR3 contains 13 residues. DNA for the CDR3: TGTGCCAGCATTCTGAAGCGCCAAGAGACCCAGTACTTC. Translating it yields CASILKRQETQYF.

The CDR3 spells CASRRTGTGNTQYF. In DNA, the CDR3 is TGCGCCAGCAGGAGAACGGGGACTGGCAATACGCAGTATTTT. J is TRBJ2-3 and V is TRBV5-1; D possibly corresponds to TRBD2 (6 bases). The CDR3 consists of 14 residues. CDR1 is SGHRS, CDR2 YFSETQ, per germline. V lost 5 bases and J lost 7, with 17 bases in between.

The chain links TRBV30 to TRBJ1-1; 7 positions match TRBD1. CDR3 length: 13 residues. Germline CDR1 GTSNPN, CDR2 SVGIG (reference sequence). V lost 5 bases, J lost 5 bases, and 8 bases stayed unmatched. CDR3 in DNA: TGTGCCTGGGGTAGGGGGCTTCTGACTGAAGCTTTCTTT. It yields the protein CAWGRGLLTEAFF.

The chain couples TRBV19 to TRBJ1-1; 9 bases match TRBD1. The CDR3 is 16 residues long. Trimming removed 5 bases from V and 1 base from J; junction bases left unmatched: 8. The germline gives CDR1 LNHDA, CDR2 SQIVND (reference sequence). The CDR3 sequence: CASSLGTGSANTEAFF. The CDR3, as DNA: TGTGCCAGTAGTCTAGGGACAGGGTCGGCGAACACTGAAGCTTTCTTT.

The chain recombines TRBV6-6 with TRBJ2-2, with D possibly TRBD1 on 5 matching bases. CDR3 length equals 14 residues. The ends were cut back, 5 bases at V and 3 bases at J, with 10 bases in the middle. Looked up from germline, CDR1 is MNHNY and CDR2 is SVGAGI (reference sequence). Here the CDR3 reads CASSITRDTGELFF. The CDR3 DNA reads TGTGCCAGCAGTATTACCAGGGACACCGGGGAGCTGTTTTTT.

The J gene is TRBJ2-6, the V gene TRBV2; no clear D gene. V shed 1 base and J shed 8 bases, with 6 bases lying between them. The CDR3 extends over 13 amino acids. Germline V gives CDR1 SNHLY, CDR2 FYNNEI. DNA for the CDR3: TGTGCCAGCAGTGAAGTAAGGTCCAACGTCCTGACTTTC. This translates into CASSEVRSNVLTF.

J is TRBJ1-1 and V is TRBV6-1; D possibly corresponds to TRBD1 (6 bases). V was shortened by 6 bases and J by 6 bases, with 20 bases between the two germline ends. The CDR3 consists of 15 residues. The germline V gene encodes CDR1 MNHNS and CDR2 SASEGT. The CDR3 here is CASSVSPGQLSEAFF. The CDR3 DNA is TGTGCCAGCAGCGTAAGTCCGGGACAACTCTCTGAAGCTTTCTTT.

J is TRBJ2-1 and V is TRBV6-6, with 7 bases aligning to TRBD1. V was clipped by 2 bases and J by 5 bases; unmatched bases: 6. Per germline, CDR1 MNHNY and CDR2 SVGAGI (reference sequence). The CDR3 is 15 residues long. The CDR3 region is CASSYVAGGNNEQFF. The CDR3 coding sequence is TGTGCCAGCAGTTACGTGGCAGGGGGTAACAATGAGCAGTTCTTC.

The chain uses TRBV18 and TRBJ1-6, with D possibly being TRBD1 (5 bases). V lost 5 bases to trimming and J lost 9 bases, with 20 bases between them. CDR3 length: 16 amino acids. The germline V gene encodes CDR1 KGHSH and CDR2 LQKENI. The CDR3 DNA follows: TGTGCCAGCTCAACGGCAGGCGGGGCAGGAGGTTCACCCCTCCACTTT. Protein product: CASSTAGGAGGSPLHF. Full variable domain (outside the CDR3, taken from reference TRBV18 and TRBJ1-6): NAGVMQNPRHLVRRRGQEARLRCSPMKGHSHVYWYRQLPEEGLKFMVYLQKENIIDESGMPKERFSAEFPKEGPSILRIQQVVRGDSAAYFCASSTAGGAGGSPLHFGNGTRLTVT.

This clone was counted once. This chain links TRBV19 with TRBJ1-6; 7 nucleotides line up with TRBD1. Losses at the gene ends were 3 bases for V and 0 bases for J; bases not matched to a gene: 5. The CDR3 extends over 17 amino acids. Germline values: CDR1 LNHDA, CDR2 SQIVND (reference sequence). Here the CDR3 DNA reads TGTGCCAGTAGTATGACAGGGCGGAGCTCCTATAATTCACCCCTCCACTTT. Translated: CASSMTGRSSYNSPLHF.

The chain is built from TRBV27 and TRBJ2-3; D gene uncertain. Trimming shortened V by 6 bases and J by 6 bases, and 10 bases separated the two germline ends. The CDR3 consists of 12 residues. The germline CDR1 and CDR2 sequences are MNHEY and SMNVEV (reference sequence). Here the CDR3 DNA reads TGTGCCAGCAGCCGTGTATCGGATACGCAGTATTTT. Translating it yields CASSRVSDTQYF.

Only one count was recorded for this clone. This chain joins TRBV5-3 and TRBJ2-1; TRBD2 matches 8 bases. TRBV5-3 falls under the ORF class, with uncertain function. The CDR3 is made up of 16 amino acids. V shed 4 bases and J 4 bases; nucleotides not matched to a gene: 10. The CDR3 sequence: CARSPRPGLVYNEQFF. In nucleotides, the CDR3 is TGTGCCAGAAGCCCCAGACCGGGACTAGTATACAATGAGCAGTTCTTC.

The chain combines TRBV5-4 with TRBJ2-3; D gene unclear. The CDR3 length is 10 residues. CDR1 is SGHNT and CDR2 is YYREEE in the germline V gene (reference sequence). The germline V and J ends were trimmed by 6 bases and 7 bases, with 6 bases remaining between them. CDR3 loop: CASTLHTQYF. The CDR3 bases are TGTGCCAGCACCCTACATACGCAGTATTTT.

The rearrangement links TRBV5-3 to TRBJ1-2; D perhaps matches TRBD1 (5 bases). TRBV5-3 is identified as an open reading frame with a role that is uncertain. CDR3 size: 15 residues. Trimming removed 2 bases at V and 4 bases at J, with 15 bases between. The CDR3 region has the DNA TGTGCCAGAAGCTTTCTCGTGACAGATACCTATGGCTACACCTTC. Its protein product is CARSFLVTDTYGYTF.